This T cell receptor (beta chain) was recovered during a study of T cells of healthy individuals listed by TCRdb under 2018. The library was generated by 5' RACE. The instrument was an Illumina MiSeq. TCRdb reran the public reads through fastp at Q25 and MiXCR, keeping productive beta chains. Rows matching on CDR3 protein sequence are summarized as one entry with the most common DNA and genes. The sample table contains tens of thousands of distinct CDR3 sequences; only one count was recorded for 15% to 20% of them. Together, the top ten hold approximately 4.7% of the sample. There are many counts of this clonotype. This clone's antigen is unknown. The record has no base qualities; no much larger clone is one base away. Sequences MGHRA (CDR1) and YSYEKL (CDR2) are obtained from the germline V gene. The CDR3 has 14 amino acids, counting the end cysteine and phenylalanine. Of the read, only the CDR3 DNA is kept; its 42 bases are in frame from base 1. Cut back by 1 base and 0 bases, the V and J ends lie 6 bases apart.

The sequence is built from TRBV4-1 and TRBJ1-1; too little of a D gene remains to name it. The clonotype was recovered from a human donor in good health. The DNA is as follows: TGCGCCAGCAGCCAAGGGTTGATGAACACTGAAGCTTTCTTT. Its amino acids are CASSQGLMNTEAFF.